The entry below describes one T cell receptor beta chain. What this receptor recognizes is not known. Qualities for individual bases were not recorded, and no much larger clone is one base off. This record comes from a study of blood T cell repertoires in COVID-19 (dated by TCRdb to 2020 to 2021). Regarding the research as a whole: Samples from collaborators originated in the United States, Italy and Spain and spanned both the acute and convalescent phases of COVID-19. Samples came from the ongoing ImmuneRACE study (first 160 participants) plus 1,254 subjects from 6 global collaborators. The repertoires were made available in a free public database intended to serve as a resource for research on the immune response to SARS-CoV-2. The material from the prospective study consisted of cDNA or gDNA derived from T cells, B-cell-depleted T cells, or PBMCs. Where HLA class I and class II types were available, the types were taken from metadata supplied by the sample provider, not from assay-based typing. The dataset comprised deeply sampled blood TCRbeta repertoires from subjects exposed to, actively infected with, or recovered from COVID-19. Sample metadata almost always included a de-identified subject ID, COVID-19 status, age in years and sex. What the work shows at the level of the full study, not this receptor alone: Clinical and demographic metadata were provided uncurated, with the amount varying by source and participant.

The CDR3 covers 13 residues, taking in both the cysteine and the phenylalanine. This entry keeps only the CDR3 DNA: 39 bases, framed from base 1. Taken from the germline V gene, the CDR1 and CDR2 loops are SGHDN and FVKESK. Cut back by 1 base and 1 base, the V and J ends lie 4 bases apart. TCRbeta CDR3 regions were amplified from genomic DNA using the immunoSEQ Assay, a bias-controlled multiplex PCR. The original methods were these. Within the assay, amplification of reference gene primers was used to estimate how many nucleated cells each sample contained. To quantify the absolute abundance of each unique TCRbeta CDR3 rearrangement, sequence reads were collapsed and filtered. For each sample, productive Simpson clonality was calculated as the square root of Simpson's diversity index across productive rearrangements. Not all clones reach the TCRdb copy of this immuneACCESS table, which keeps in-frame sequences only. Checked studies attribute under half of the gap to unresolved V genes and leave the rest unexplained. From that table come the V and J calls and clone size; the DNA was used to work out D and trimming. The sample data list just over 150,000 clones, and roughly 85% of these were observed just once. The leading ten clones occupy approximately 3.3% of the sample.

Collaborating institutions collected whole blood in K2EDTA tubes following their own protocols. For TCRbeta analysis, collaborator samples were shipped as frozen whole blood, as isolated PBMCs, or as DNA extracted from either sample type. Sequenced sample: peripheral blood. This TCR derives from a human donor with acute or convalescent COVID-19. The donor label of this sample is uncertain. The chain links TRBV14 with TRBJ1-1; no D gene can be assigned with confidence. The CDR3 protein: CASSQGQNTEAFF. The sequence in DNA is TGTGCCAGCAGCCAAGGGCAGAACACTGAAGCTTTCTTT.